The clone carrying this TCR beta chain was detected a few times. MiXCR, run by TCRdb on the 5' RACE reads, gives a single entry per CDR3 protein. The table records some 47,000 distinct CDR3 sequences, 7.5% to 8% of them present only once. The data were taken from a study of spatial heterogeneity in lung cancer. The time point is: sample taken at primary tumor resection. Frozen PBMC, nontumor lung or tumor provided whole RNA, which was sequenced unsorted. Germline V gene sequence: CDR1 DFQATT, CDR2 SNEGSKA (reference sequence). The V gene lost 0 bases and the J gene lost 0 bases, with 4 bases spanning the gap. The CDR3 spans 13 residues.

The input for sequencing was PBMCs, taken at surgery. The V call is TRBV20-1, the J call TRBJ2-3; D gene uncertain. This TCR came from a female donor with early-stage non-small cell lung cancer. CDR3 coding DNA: TGCAGTGCTAGAGATCGTAGCACAGATACGCAGTATTTT. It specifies CSARDRSTDTQYF.